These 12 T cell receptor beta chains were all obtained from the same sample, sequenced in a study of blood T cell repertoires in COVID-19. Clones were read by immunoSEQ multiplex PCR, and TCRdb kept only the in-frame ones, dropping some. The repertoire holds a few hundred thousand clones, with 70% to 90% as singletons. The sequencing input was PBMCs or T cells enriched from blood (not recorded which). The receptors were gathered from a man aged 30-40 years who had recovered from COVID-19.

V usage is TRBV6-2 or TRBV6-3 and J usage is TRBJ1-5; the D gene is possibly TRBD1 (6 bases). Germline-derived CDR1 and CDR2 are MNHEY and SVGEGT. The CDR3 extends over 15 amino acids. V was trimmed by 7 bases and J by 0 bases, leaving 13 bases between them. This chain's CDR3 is CASTPRGYSNQPQHF. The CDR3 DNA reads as TGTGCCAGCACCCCCAGGGGCTATAGCAATCAGCCCCAGCATTTT.

DNA of the CDR3: TGTGCCAGCAGCTTGTCGGGACAGGGGGTAGGTGGCTACACCTTC. This codes for CASSLSGQGVGGYTF. The rearrangement uses TRBV5-4 and TRBJ1-2; 11 nucleotides line up with TRBD1. The CDR3 has 15 residues. J was trimmed by 7 bases and V by 1 base; bases with no gene match: 6. Germline lookup yields CDR1 SGHNT and CDR2 YYREEE (reference sequence).

CDR3 in DNA: TGTGCCAGCAGCTTACTTCGCGAGGGCAATCAGCCCCAGCATTTT. As protein: CASSLLREGNQPQHF. The V call is TRBV7-9, the J call TRBJ1-5; D is unresolved. Germline values: CDR1 SEHNR, CDR2 FQNEAQ (reference sequence). Trimming took off 2 bases at V and 2 bases at J, with 10 bases between the two ends. This CDR3 region has 15 residues. Full variable domain (missing parts from reference TRBV7-9 and TRBJ1-5): DTGVSQNPRHKITKRGQNVTFRCDPISEHNRLYWYRQTLGQGPEFLTYFQNEAQLEKSRLLSDRFSAERPKGSFSTLEIQRTEQGDSAMYLCASSLLREGNQPQHFGDGTRLSIL.

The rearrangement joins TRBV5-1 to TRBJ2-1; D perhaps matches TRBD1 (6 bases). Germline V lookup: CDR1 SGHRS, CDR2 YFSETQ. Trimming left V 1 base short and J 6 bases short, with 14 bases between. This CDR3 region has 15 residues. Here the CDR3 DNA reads TGCGCCAGCAGCTTGACTCTGGGGGCGATCAATGAGCAGTTCTTC. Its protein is CASSLTLGAINEQFF.

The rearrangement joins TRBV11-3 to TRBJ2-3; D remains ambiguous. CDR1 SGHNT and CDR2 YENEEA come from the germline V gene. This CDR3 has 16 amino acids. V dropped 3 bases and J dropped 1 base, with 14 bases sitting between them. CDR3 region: CASSLAVEEGTDTQYF. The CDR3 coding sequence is TGTGCCAGCAGCTTGGCGGTAGAAGAGGGCACAGATACGCAGTATTTT.

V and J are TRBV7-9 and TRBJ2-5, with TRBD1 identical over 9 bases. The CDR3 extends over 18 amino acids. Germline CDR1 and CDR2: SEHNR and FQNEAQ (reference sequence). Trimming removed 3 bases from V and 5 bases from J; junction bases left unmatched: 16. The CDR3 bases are TGTGCCAGCAGCTTCCCCGAAATTCTGGGACAGGGTAGGGAGACCCAGTACTTC. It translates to CASSFPEILGQGRETQYF.

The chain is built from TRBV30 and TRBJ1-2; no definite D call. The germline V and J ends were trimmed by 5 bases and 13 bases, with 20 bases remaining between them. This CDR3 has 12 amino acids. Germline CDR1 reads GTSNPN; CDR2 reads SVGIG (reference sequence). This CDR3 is CAWGTPAATPTF. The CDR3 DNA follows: TGTGCCTGGGGAACTCCCGCAGCGACTCCCACCTTC.

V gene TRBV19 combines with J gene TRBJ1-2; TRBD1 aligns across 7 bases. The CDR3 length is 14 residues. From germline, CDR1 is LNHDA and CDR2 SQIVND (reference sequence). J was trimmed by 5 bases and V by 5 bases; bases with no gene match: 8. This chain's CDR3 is CASSPGQAVYGYTF. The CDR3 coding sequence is TGTGCCAGTAGTCCCGGACAGGCCGTTTATGGCTACACCTTC.

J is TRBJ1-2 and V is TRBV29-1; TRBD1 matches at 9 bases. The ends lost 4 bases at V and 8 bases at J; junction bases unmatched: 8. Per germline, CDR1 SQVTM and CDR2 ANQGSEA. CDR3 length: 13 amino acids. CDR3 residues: CSVGTGVLGGYTF. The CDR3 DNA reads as TGCAGCGTTGGGACAGGGGTTTTGGGGGGCTACACCTTC.

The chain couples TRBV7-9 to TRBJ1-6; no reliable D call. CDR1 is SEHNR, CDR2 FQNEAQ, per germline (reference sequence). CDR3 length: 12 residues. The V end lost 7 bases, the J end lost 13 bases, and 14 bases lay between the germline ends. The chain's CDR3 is CASNRGGLPLHF. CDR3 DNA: TGTGCCAGCAACCGCGGAGGGTTGCCCCTCCACTTT.

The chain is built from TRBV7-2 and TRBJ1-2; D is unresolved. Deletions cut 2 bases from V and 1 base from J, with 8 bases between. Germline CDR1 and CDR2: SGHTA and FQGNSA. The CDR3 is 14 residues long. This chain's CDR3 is CASSLNGVNYGYTF. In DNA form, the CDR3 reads TGTGCCAGCAGCTTAAATGGAGTTAACTATGGCTACACCTTC.

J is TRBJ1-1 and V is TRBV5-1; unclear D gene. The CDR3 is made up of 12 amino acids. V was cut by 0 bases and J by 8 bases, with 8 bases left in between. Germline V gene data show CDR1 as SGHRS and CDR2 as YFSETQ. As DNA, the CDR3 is TGCGCCAGCAGCTTGGGGAGCCGGGAAGCTTTCTTT. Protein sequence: CASSLGSREAFF.